The entry below describes one TCR beta chain. The antigen it binds to is not known. Base qualities are missing; no much larger clone stands one base away. These data originate in a study of PD-L1 blockade in urothelial cancer listed by TCRdb under 2017. In the study overall: Every patient began therapy at some point between 2014 and 2015 and was given atezolizumab 1,200 mg intravenously every 3 weeks. About nine tenths of the roughly 29 patients were males with bladder-origin urothelial cancer, and about 65% of the roughly 30 reported a prior smoking history. Patients had an ECOG performance status of 0 or 1 and had received between 0 and 3 prior chemotherapy regimens. Blood samples were analyzed at 3 weeks after treatment start (second dose) and at 6 weeks after treatment start. Blood samples gave median yields of 141,255 T cells and tens of thousands of unique TCRs, along with a median clonality of 0.080. An exploratory multi-omic analysis was conducted of the somatic, immune and clinical correlates of response to PD-L1 blockade with atezolizumab in urothelial cancer. Pretreatment tumor samples and matched peripheral blood, collected serially before and after atezolizumab treatment, underwent TCR sequencing. Durable clinical benefit was defined as a progression-free survival longer than 6 months, and TCR features were additionally tested against progression-free survival and overall survival. Whole exome sequencing and RNA sequencing of pretreatment tumors were performed alongside TCR sequencing in the same patients. About 10 patients achieved durable clinical benefit and approximately 20 did not. Pretreatment blood TCR-seq was available for under 35 patients, at least one posttreatment blood collection was obtained for about 24 patients, and tumor TCR-seq was available for about 24 patients.

The investigation overall reported the following: Patients with durable benefit showed greater expansion of tumor-associated TCR clones in peripheral blood 3 weeks after starting treatment (n of about 20, p = 0.022). Because the sample size was small (n ≈ 27) and many of the analyses were exploratory, the results are meant to be hypothesis-generating. Improved progression-free and overall survival was found to be associated with pretreatment peripheral blood TCR clonality below the median.

To estimate absolute template abundance from read counts, synthetic TCR analog templates were spiked into each PCR. TCRbeta CDR3 regions were amplified from genomic DNA with bias-controlled V and J gene primers using the immunoSEQ assay. Sequencing of rearranged TCRbeta segments was done at approximately 20X coverage. Per the original workflow: Sequencing errors were corrected by clustering and CDR3s were annotated against IMGT to assign V, D and J genes. Only productive TCRbeta rearrangements were used in downstream analyses, excluding out-of-frame or stop-codon sequences. Clonality was calculated as one minus the Shannon entropy normalized by the log of the number of unique productive sequences. Clones differing between time points or between blood and tumor were identified using Fisher's exact test with Benjamini-Hochberg correction, with an adjusted p below 0.01 applied as the threshold. Drawn from immuneACCESS, this table holds only the in-frame rearrangements with V and J called that TCRdb kept. Clones are partly lost; checked studies trace under half to an unresolved V gene and leave the rest unexplained. V and J calls and clone size are those listed in that table; D and trimming were worked out from the DNA. The sample profile shows just under 45,000 clones; more than 75% of them were found once. Of the sample, approximately 14% is held by the ten largest clones.

Via the germline V gene (reference sequence), CDR1 is SGHNT and CDR2 YYREEE. The CDR3 sequence holds 13 residues, the cysteine and phenylalanine included. Only the CDR3 portion is preserved as DNA: 39 bases, with reading frame beginning at the first base. The germline ends are 13 bases apart after V is trimmed by 4 bases and J by 9 bases. The cohort included some 30 patients with locally advanced or metastatic urothelial carcinoma who were treated at Memorial Sloan Kettering on a trial protocol. Peripheral blood mononuclear cells were collected from each patient pretreatment and during treatment, giving between 1 and 8 total time points per patient. The Qiagen DNeasy Blood extraction kit was used to purify genomic DNA from total PBMCs and tumor samples. PBMCs were collected pretreatment and during treatment, and were isolated and stored as previously described.

The source material was PBMCs, sampled around atezolizumab (anti-PD-L1) treatment. The TCR sequence derives from a woman aged 60 to 75 with urothelial cancer. The sequence is built from TRBV5-4 and TRBJ2-2; the D gene assignment is ambiguous. The DNA is as follows: TGTGCCAGCAGCCCCCGGAGTTCCCGGGAGCTGTTTTTT. Its coded protein is CASSPRSSRELFF.